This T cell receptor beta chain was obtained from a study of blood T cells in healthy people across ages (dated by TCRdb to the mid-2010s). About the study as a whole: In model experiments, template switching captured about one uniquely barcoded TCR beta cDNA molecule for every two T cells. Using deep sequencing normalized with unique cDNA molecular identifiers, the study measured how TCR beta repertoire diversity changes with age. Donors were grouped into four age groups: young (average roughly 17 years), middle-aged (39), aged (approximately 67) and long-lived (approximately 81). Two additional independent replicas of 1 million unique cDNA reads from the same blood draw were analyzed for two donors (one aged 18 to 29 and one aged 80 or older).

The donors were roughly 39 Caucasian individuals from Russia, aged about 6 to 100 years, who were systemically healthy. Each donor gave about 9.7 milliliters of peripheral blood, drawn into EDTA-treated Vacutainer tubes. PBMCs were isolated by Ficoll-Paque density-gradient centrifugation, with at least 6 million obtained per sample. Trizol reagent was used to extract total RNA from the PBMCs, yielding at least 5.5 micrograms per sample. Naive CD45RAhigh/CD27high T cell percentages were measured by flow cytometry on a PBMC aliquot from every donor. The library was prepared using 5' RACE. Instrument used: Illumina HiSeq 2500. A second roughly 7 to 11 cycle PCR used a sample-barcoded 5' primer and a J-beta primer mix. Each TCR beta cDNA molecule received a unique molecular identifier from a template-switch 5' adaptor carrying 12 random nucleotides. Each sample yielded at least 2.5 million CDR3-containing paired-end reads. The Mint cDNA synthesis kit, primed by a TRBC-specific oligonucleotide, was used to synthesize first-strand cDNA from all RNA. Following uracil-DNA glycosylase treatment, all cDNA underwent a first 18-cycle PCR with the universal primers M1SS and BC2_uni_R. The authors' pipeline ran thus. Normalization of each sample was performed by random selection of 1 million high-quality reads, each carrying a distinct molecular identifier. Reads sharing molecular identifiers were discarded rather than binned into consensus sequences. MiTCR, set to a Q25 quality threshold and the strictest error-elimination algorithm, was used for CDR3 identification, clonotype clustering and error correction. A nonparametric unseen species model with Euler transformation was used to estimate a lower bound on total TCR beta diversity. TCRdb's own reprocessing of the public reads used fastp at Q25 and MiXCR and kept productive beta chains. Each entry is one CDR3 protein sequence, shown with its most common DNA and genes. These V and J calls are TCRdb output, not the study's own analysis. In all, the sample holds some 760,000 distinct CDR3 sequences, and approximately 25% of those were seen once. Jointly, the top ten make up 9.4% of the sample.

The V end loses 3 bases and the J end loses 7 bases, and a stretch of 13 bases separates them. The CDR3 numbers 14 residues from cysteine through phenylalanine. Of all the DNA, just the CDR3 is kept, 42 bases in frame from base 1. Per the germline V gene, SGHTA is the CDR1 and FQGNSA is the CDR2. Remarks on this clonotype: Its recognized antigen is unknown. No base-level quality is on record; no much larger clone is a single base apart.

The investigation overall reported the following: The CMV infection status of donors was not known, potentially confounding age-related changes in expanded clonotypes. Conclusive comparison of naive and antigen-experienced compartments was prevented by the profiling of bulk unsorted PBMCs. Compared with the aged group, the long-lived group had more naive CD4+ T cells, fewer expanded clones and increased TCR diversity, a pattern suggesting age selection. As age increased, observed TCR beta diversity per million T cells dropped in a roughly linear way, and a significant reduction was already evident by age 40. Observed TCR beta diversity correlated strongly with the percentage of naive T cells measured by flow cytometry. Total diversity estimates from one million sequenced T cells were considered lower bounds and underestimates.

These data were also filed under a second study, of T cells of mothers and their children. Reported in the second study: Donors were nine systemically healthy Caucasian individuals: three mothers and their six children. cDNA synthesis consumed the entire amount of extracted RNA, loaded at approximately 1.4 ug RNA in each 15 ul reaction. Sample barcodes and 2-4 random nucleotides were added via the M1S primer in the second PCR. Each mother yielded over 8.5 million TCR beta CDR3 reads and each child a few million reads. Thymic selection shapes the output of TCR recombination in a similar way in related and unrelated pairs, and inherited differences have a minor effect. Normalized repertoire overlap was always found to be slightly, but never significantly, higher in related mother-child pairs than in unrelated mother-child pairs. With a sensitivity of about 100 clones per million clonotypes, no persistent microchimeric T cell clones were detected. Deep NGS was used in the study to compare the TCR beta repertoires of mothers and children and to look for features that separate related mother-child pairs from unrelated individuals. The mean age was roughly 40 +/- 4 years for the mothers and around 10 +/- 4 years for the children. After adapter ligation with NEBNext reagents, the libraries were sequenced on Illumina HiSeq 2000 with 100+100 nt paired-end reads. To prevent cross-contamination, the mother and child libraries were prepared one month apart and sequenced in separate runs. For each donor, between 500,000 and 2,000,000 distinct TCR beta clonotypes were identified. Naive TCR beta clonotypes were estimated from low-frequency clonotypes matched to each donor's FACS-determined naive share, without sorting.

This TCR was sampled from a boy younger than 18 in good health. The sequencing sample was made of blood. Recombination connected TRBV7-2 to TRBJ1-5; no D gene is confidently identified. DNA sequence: TGTGCCAGCAGCTTGAAGGGATTTGGGCAGCCCCAGCATTTT. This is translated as CASSLKGFGQPQHF. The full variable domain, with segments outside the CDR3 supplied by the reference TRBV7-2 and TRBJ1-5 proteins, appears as GAGVSQSPSNKVTEKGKDVELRCDPISGHTALYWYRQSLGQGLEFLIYFQGNSAPDKSGLPSDRFSAERTGGSVSTLTIQRTQQEDSAVYLCASSLKGFGQPQHFGDGTRLSIL.